This TCR beta chain was recorded in a study of OX40 agonist ivuxolimab in advanced cancers. Whole-study context: Enrolled patients in dose escalation had cancers that were hepatocellular carcinoma, melanoma, renal cell or head and neck cancer. Partial responses were recorded for three patients, including one with hepatocellular carcinoma and two with cutaneous melanoma. Study-wide results and limits: At doses 0.1 to 3.0 mg/kg, CD4+ and CD8+ clones expanded.

With respect to this clone: Antigen unknown.

If patients had autoimmune disease history or systemic immunosuppression, they were excluded. The repertoire was sequenced with immunoSEQ multiplex PCR; TCRdb's copy has only in-frame clones and lacks some. The data show 65,000 to 95,000 clones, with 80% to 90% seen just once and 9% to 10% held by the top ten. The CDR3 has 14 amino acids. Germline trimming cut 6 bases from V and 11 bases from J; bases unmatched to any gene: 9. Germline V gene lookup returns CDR1 MNHEY and CDR2 SMNVEV (reference sequence). The chain couples TRBV27 to TRBJ1-6, with 8 positions matching TRBD1. This receptor was taken from an adult with an advanced solid tumor such as melanoma, head and neck, liver or kidney cancer. This sample comprised CD4+ or CD8+ T cells sorted from blood, obtained in a trial of the OX40 agonist ivuxolimab. Here the CDR3 DNA reads TGTGCCAGCAGACCGACAGGGGACTTTGCACCCCTCCACTTT. Its translation is CASRPTGDFAPLHF.